This TCR beta chain was sequenced for a study of T cells after yellow fever vaccination. Relative to its sample, this clonotype is medium-sized. Study outcomes and limitations: The secondary T-cell response peaked on day 5, not day 15, but was weaker.

TCRdb passed the 5' RACE reads through MiXCR, listing each CDR3 protein once. Here the sample spans 10,000 or so distinct CDR3 sequences, around 5.4% being singletons. Germline CDR1 WSHSY, CDR2 SAAADI. V gave up 4 bases and J gave up 3 bases; unmatched junction bases: 8. The CDR3 loop spans 17 amino acids. This receptor was taken from a man aged 30 to 45 who received the YFV17D yellow fever vaccine. This chain uses TRBV10-2 with TRBJ2-5; 13 bases line up with TRBD2. Specimen: PBMCs, either bulk or a sorted T-cell subset (CD4+, CD8+, memory, or dextramer-sorted; not recorded which), collected on the day of the yellow fever booster vaccination. CDR3 in DNA: TGCGCCAGCAGTGTAGGGACTAGCGGGATCCGAAAAGAGACCCAGTACTTC. Its translation is CASSVGTSGIRKETQYF.